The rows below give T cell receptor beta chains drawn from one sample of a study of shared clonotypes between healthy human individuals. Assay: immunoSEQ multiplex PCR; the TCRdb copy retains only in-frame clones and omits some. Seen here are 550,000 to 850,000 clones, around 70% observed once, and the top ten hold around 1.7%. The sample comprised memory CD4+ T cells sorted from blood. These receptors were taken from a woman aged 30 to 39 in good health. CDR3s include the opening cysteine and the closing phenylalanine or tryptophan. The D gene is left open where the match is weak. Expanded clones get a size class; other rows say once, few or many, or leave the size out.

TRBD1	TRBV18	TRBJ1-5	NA	TGTGCCAGCCAAGGGACAGGGGATCAGCCCCAGCATTTT	CASQGTGDQPQHF
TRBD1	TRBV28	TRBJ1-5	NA	TGTGCCAGCAGAGAACAGGGGAGTAGTGGCAATCAGCCCCAGCATTTT	CASREQGSSGNQPQHF
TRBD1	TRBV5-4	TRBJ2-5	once	TGTGCCAGCCGACAGGGAACGCAAGAGACCCAGTACTTC	CASRQGTQETQYF
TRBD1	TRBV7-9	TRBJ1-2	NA	TGTGCCAGCAGCTCACAGGGGGAGAATGGCTACACCTTC	CASSSQGENGYTF
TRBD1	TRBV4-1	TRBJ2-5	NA	TGCGCCAGCAGCCAAGAGGTGTGGGAGACAGGGAAAGAGACCCAGTACTTC	CASSQEVWETGKETQYF
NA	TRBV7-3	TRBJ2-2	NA	TGTGCCAGCAGCTCCACCGGGGCCCCAGGGGGGGAGCTGTTTTTT	CASSSTGAPGGELFF
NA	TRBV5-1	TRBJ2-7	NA	TGCGCCAGCAGCTTGCATGGGGGGCAACGGTACGAGCAGTACTTC	CASSLHGGQRYEQYF
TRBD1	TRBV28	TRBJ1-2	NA	TGTGCCCCCCCCCAGGGGGCTGGTGGCTACACCTTC	CAPPQGAGGYTF
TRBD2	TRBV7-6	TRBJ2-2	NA	TGTGCCAGCAGCCAAAGGACTAGCGCGAACACCGGGGAGCTGTTTTTT	CASSQRTSANTGELFF
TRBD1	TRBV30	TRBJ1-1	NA	TGTGCCTGGAACAGGGGGGAGGACACTGAAGCTTTCTTT	CAWNRGEDTEAFF
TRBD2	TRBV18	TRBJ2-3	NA	TGTGCCAGCTCACCCTTTAGCGGGAGCACAGATACGCAGTATTTT	CASSPFSGSTDTQYF
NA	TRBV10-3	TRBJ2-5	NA	TGTGCCATCTCTTCTAGAGGCAAGGACCAAGAGACCCAGTACTTC	CAISSRGKDQETQYF
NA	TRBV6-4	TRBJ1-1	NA	TGTGCCAGCAGTTCGAGCCCCGAAGGGGCCACTGAAGCTTTCTTT	CASSSSPEGATEAFF
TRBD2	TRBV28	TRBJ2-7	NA	TGTGCCAGCAGTTTCTTAAGGACTAGCGGGAGAGACGAGCAGTACTTC	CASSFLRTSGRDEQYF
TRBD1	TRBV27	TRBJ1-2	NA	TGTGCCAGCAGTCCCGACAGGGGACAAGCTAACTATGGCTACACCTTC	CASSPDRGQANYGYTF
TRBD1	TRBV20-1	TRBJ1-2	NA	TGCAGTGCGAGGACAGGCTATGGCTACACCTTC	CSARTGYGYTF
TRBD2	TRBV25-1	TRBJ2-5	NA	TGTGCCAGCAGGGGATCTAGCGGCCAAGAGACCCAGTACTTC	CASRGSSGQETQYF
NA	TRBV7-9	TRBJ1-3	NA	TGTGCCAGCGCGACGGGAGGGTTTGGAAACACCATATATTTT	CASATGGFGNTIYF
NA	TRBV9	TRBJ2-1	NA	TGTGCCAGCAGCGTAGTGGAAGGTATCCCCTCCTACAATGAGCAGTTCTTC	CASSVVEGIPSYNEQFF
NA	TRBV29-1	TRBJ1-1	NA	TGCAGCGTTCGAGGAGTGAACACTGAAGCTTTCTTT	CSVRGVNTEAFF
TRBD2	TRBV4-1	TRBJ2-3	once	TGCGCCAGCAGCCTCGGCGGGCTAGCGGGAGATCAAGATACGCAGTATTTT	CASSLGGLAGDQDTQYF
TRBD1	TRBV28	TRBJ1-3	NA	TGTGCCAGCAGTGACAGGGTTCGCGCAAACACCATATATTTT	CASSDRVRANTIYF